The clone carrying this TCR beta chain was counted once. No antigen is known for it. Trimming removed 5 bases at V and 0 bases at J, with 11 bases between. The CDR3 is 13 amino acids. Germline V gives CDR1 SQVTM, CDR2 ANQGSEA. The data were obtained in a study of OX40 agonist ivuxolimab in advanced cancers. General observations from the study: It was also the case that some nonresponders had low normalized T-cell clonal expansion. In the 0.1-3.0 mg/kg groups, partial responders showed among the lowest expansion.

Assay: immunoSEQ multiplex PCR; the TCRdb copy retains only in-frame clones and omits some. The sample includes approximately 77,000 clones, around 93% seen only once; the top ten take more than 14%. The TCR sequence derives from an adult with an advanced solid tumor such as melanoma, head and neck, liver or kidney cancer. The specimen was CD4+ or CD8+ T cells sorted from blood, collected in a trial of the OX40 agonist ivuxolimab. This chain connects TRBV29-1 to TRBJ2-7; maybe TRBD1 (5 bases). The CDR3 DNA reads TGCAGCGTTCGGTCTGGGGCCTCCTACGAGCAGTACTTC. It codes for CSVRSGASYEQYF.